Below, 28 T cell receptor beta chains from the same sample are listed, as sequenced in a study of early T cells in non-severe SARS-CoV-2 infection. TCRdb reprocessed the 5' RACE reads with MiXCR, giving one entry per CDR3 protein. The table records fewer than 120,000 distinct CDR3 sequences, roughly 12% of them present only once. The starting material was whole blood, obtained at baseline. These receptor sequences come from an adult who was a healthcare worker with PCR-confirmed SARS-CoV-2 infection or an uninfected control (not recorded which).

In its sample, this clonotype was seen many times. V and J are TRBV18 and TRBJ2-1, with 12 bases that match TRBD2. Looked up from germline, CDR1 is KGHSH and CDR2 is LQKENI. This CDR3 has 16 residues. V lost 3 bases and J lost 9; bases outside the gene matches: 9. CDR3 sequence reads: CASSPPSSGRASEQFF. As DNA, the CDR3 is TGTGCCAGCTCACCCCCTTCTAGCGGGAGGGCCAGTGAGCAGTTCTTC.

This rearrangement joins TRBV12-3 or TRBV12-4 to TRBJ1-2; D is uncertain. CDR3 length equals 14 residues. Trimming pared 3 bases from V and 2 bases from J, leaving 10 bases between. CDR3 amino acids: CASSFLRLNYGYTF. The CDR3 nucleotides are TGTGCCAGCAGTTTTCTTCGGCTGAACTATGGCTACACCTTC.

The V call is TRBV18, the J call TRBJ2-5, with 7 bases lining up with TRBD1. This CDR3 has 15 amino acids. Germline CDR1 is KGHSH and CDR2 is LQKENI. The V segment lost 3 bases and the J segment 2 bases; nucleotides outside the gene matches: 6. The CDR3 reads CASSPNRQGQETQYF. CDR3 bases: TGTGCCAGCTCACCGAATAGACAGGGTCAAGAGACCCAGTACTTC.

This clonotype was seen a handful of times. V and J are TRBV3-1 and TRBJ2-7, with D perhaps matching TRBD1 (6 bases). Looked up from germline, CDR1 is LGHDT and CDR2 is YNNKEL (reference sequence). CDR3 length equals 17 residues. Between the trimmed V and J ends, which lost 1 base and 1 base, there was a span of 17 bases. The CDR3 is CASSQGTGDILSYEQYF. CDR3 coding DNA: TGTGCCAGCAGCCAAGGGACCGGGGACATCCTTTCCTACGAGCAGTACTTC.

This chain uses TRBV10-2 with TRBJ2-1; no clear D gene. The CDR3 consists of 13 residues. V was trimmed by 2 bases and J by 5 bases, leaving 7 bases between them. From germline, CDR1 is WSHSY and CDR2 SAAADI. CDR3 nucleotides: TGCGCCAGCAGTGAGAACGGTAACAATGAGCAGTTCTTC. Encoded protein: CASSENGNNEQFF.

V is TRBV2 and J is TRBJ1-1; 8 nucleotides line up with TRBD1. The J segment lost 1 base and the V segment lost 8 bases, leaving 6 bases of the junction unmatched. CDR1 is SNHLY and CDR2 is FYNNEI in the germline V gene. The CDR3 spans 14 residues. CDR3 sequence reads: CASQTGDPNTEAFF. DNA of the CDR3: TGTGCCAGCCAGACAGGGGACCCGAACACTGAAGCTTTCTTT.

This clonotype was counted many times. The V call is TRBV7-8, the J call TRBJ1-6; D unresolved. The CDR3 is 14 residues long. Germline assignment: CDR1 SGHVS and CDR2 FQNEAQ. V was clipped by 2 bases and J by 8 bases, with 10 bases between them. CDR3 region: CASSLRAEHSPLHF. As DNA, the CDR3 is TGTGCCAGCAGCTTAAGGGCAGAACATTCACCCCTCCACTTT.

The chain joins TRBV5-1 to TRBJ2-6; D is unclear. CDR1 is SGHRS, CDR2 YFSETQ, per germline. The CDR3 is 15 residues long. Trimming removed 0 bases at V and 2 bases at J, with 6 bases between. The CDR3 reads CASSLGWAGANVLTF. In DNA, the CDR3 is TGCGCCAGCAGCTTGGGATGGGCTGGGGCCAACGTCCTGACTTTC.

This clonotype was counted only a few times. CDR3: CASSLSGGTQPQHF. Here the CDR3 DNA reads TGCGCCAGCAGCTTATCCGGGGGAACTCAGCCCCAGCATTTT. The rearrangement uses TRBV5-1 and TRBJ1-5; the D gene is possibly TRBD1 (5 bases). Deletions cut 2 bases from V and 6 bases from J, with 12 bases between. The CDR3 sequence is 14 residues long. The germline CDR1 and CDR2 sequences are SGHRS and YFSETQ.

V usage is TRBV7-2 and J usage is TRBJ2-7; TRBD2 agrees at 8 bases. CDR1 is SGHTA, CDR2 FQGNSA, per germline. J gave up 6 bases and V 7 bases, and 5 bases lay outside the gene matches. The CDR3 totals 12 residues. CDR3 residues: CASTRGGPEQYF. The CDR3 DNA reads TGTGCCAGCACCCGGGGGGGTCCCGAGCAGTACTTC. Full variable domain (missing parts from reference TRBV7-2 and TRBJ2-7): GAGVSQSPSNKVTEKGKDVELRCDPISGHTALYWYRQSLGQGLEFLIYFQGNSAPDKSGLPSDRFSAERTGGSVSTLTIQRTQQEDSAVYLCASTRGGPEQYFGPGTRLTVT.

This clonotype was detected ten times or more. The J gene is TRBJ2-2, the V gene TRBV20-1, with 7 bases aligning to TRBD2. From germline, CDR1 is DFQATT and CDR2 SNEGSKA (reference sequence). The CDR3 consists of 14 residues. The junction had 5 bases not matched to a gene; V was cut back by 1 base and J by 6 bases. CDR3 bases: TGCAGTGCTAGAGTCGGACTAGTTTCCGGGGAGCTGTTTTTT. It specifies CSARVGLVSGELFF.

The chain employs TRBV6-6 and TRBJ1-2; D is unresolved. V was cut by 7 bases and J by 5 bases, with 20 bases left in between. CDR1 and CDR2 from the germline V gene are MNHNY and SVGAGI (reference sequence). The CDR3 sequence is 15 residues long. CDR3 in amino acids: CASTHGATEAYGYTF. CDR3 DNA: TGTGCCAGCACCCACGGTGCCACAGAAGCATATGGCTACACCTTC.

This clonotype was found a few times. The chain joins TRBV5-1 to TRBJ2-2; D gene uncertain. Germline V gene data show CDR1 as SGHRS and CDR2 as YFSETQ. Trimming pared 0 bases from V and 10 bases from J, leaving 10 bases between. The CDR3 runs to 13 residues. The CDR3 DNA is TGCGCCAGCAGCTTGGCGAGGCCTGAGGAGCTGTTTTTT. This gives the protein CASSLARPEELFF. Drawing the rest from reference TRBV5-1 and TRBJ2-2, the complete variable domain is KAGVTQTPRYLIKTRGQQVTLSCSPISGHRSVSWYQQTPGQGLQFLFEYFSETQRNKGNFPGRFSGRQFSNSRSEMNVSTLELGDSALYLCASSLARPEELFFGEGSRLTVL.

At least ten counts were recorded for this clonotype. The V gene is TRBV28, the J gene TRBJ1-6, with D perhaps matching TRBD1 (5 bases). V was cut by 3 bases and J by 8 bases, with 11 bases left in between. Germline V gives CDR1 MDHEN, CDR2 SYDVKM. CDR3 size: 14 residues. The CDR3 reads CASSFGTYYSPLHF. In DNA form, the CDR3 reads TGTGCCAGCAGTTTCGGGACCTACTATTCACCCCTCCACTTT.

V is TRBV5-1 and J is TRBJ2-4, with TRBD2 identical over 7 bases. The CDR3 totals 13 residues. The trim removed 3 bases at V and 6 bases at J, leaving 3 bases unmatched. Per germline, CDR1 SGHRS and CDR2 YFSETQ. Here the CDR3 DNA reads TGCGCCAGCAGCTCGACTAGCCGAAACATTCAGTACTTC. Amino acid sequence: CASSSTSRNIQYF. Full variable domain (rest looked up from reference TRBV5-1 and TRBJ2-4): KAGVTQTPRYLIKTRGQQVTLSCSPISGHRSVSWYQQTPGQGLQFLFEYFSETQRNKGNFPGRFSGRQFSNSRSEMNVSTLELGDSALYLCASSSTSRNIQYFGAGTRLSVL.

The chain joins TRBV7-6 to TRBJ2-1, with no clear D. This CDR3 is built from 16 residues. Per germline, CDR1 SGHVS and CDR2 FNYEAQ. V lost 2 bases and J 0 bases, leaving 11 bases between the germline ends. The CDR3 nucleotides are TGTGCCAGCAGCTTAAGTGGTCGAAGCTCCTACAATGAGCAGTTCTTC. It yields the protein CASSLSGRSSYNEQFF.

The V and J genes are TRBV5-6 and TRBJ1-1; perhaps TRBD1 as D (5 bases). The CDR3 spans 14 residues. The ends were cut back, 7 bases at V and 0 bases at J, with 13 bases in the middle. CDR1 and CDR2 (germline): SGHDT, YYEEEE. The CDR3 nucleotides are TGTGCCAGCCGGACCGGGGCCGTGAACACTGAAGCTTTCTTT. It translates to CASRTGAVNTEAFF.

This clonotype was seen more than once but under ten times. The J gene is TRBJ2-1, the V gene TRBV12-3 or TRBV12-4, with D hard to call. Trimming removed 1 base at V and 0 bases at J, with 13 bases between. The CDR3 has 17 amino acids. The CDR3 region is CASSLVDLRGSYNEQFF. In DNA form, the CDR3 reads TGTGCCAGCAGTTTAGTCGACTTAAGAGGCTCCTACAATGAGCAGTTCTTC.

This clonotype was counted at least ten times. This chain uses TRBV5-1 with TRBJ2-1; no clear D. Germline V gene data show CDR1 as SGHRS and CDR2 as YFSETQ. The CDR3 extends over 13 amino acids. The V end was cut by 0 bases, the J end by 9 bases, with 10 bases between. The CDR3 spells CASSLGRDGEQFF. The CDR3 nucleotides are TGCGCCAGCAGCTTGGGACGAGACGGTGAGCAGTTCTTC. The full variable domain, its missing parts supplied by reference TRBV5-1 and TRBJ2-1, is KAGVTQTPRYLIKTRGQQVTLSCSPISGHRSVSWYQQTPGQGLQFLFEYFSETQRNKGNFPGRFSGRQFSNSRSEMNVSTLELGDSALYLCASSLGRDGEQFFGPGTRLTVL.

Regarding this clonotype: At one of its ends the junction is not consistent with the germline gene, which may arise from a read error. The rearrangement links TRBV20-1 to TRBJ1-4; D not certain. The CDR3 is 13 amino acids. The germline gives CDR1 DFQATT, CDR2 SNEGSKA (reference sequence). CDR3 nucleotides: TGCAGAGCTAGAGAGAATCCTAATGAAAAACTGTTTTTT. This sequence encodes CRARENPNEKLFF.

This clonotype has ten or more counts. The chain couples TRBV3-1 to TRBJ1-2; 7 positions match TRBD1. CDR1 and CDR2 from the germline V gene are LGHDT and YNNKEL (reference sequence). The CDR3 spans 15 residues. J lost 2 bases, V lost 4 bases, and 7 bases had no gene match. The CDR3 spells CASSRGTESNYGYTF. As DNA, the CDR3 is TGTGCCAGCAGCCGAGGGACAGAGTCCAACTATGGCTACACCTTC.

The chain joins TRBV4-1 to TRBJ1-4, with D possibly being TRBD1 (6 bases). This CDR3 is built from 15 residues. V was pared by 4 bases and J by 8 bases, with 17 bases between. Germline CDR1 reads MGHRA; CDR2 reads YSYEKL. DNA for the CDR3: TGCGCCAGCAGCCTCGCCCCGGGACATGTGGAAAAACTGTTTTTT. This encodes CASSLAPGHVEKLFF.

This clonotype was recorded a few times. The J gene is TRBJ1-1, the V gene TRBV29-1; TRBD1 matches 8 bases. Germline lookup yields CDR1 SQVTM and CDR2 ANQGSEA. Trimming took 6 bases from V and 0 from J; bases not matched to a gene: 9. The CDR3 runs 15 residues. The CDR3 here is CSVHPGQGMNTEAFF. The CDR3 bases are TGCAGCGTCCACCCCGGACAGGGAATGAACACTGAAGCTTTCTTT. Full variable domain (outside the CDR3, taken from reference TRBV29-1 and TRBJ1-1): SAVISQKPSRDICQRGTSLTIQCQVDSQVTMMFWYRQQPGQSLTLIATANQGSEATYESGFVIDKFPISRPNLTFSTLTVSNMSPEDSSIYLCSVHPGQGMNTEAFFGQGTRLTVV.

V gene TRBV20-1 combines with J gene TRBJ2-7; TRBD1 is a possible D gene (6 bases). Germline V gives CDR1 DFQATT, CDR2 SNEGSKA (reference sequence). Trimming left V 6 bases short and J 7 bases short, with 16 bases between. The CDR3 length is 12 residues. CDR3 residues: CSASQGTREQYF. CDR3 nucleotides: TGCAGTGCCAGTCAGGGGACGCGGGAGCAGTACTTC.

The sample holds many counts of this clonotype. The V gene is TRBV18, the J gene TRBJ2-1; D is possibly TRBD1 (5 bases). Germline loops: CDR1 KGHSH, CDR2 LQKENI. The CDR3 length is 17 residues. Deletions cut 2 bases from V and 6 bases from J, with 20 bases between. The CDR3 here is CASSPGASLRPGNEQFF. Written as DNA, the CDR3 is TGTGCCAGCTCACCAGGGGCCTCATTAAGGCCGGGCAATGAGCAGTTCTTC.

This clonotype has a handful of counts. The rearrangement joins TRBV5-4 to TRBJ2-1; D may match TRBD1 or TRBD2 (5 bases each). Trimming cost V 4 bases and J 8 bases, with 16 bases left between them. The CDR3 spans 14 residues. Germline CDR1 SGHNT, CDR2 YYREEE (reference sequence). The CDR3 loop reads CASSPWGTVDEQFF. The DNA of the CDR3 is TGTGCCAGCAGCCCGTGGGGGACGGTTGATGAGCAGTTCTTC.

In its sample, this clonotype was seen many times. This rearrangement joins TRBV7-9 to TRBJ2-2; 10 bases align to TRBD1. In germline, CDR1 is SEHNR, CDR2 FQNEAQ (reference sequence). J lost 3 bases, V lost 6 bases, and 7 bases had no gene match. The CDR3 length is 16 residues. Written as DNA, the CDR3 is TGTGCCAGCAGGTCCTCCGGGACAGGGGACACCGGGGAGCTGTTTTTT. Translating gives CASRSSGTGDTGELFF.

The chain links TRBV28 to TRBJ1-2; no reliable D call. This CDR3 has 14 residues. V was clipped by 5 bases and J by 2 bases, with 12 bases between them. Germline loops: CDR1 MDHEN, CDR2 SYDVKM. The CDR3 sequence is CASSPGPMNYGYTF. The CDR3 coding sequence is TGTGCCAGCAGTCCCGGTCCGATGAACTATGGCTACACCTTC.